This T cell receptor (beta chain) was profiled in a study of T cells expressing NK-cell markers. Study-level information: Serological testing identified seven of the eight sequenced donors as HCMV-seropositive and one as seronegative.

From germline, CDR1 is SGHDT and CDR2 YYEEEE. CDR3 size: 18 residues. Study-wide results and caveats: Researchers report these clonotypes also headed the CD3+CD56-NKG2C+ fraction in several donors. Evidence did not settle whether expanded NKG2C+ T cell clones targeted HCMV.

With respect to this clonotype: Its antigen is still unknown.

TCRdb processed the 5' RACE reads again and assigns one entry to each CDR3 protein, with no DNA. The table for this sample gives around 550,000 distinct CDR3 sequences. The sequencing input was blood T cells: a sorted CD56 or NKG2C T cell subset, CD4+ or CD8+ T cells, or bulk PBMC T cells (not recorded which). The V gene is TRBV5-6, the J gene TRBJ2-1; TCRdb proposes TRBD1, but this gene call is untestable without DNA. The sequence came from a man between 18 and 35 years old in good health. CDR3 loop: CASSLFAWYFGTTNEQFF. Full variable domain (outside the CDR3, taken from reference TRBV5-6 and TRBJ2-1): DAGVTQSPTHLIKTRGQQVTLRCSPKSGHDTVSWYQQALGQGPQFIFQYYEEEERQRGNFPDRFSGHQFPNYSSELNVNALLLGDSALYLCASSLFAWYFGTTNEQFFGPGTRLTVL.